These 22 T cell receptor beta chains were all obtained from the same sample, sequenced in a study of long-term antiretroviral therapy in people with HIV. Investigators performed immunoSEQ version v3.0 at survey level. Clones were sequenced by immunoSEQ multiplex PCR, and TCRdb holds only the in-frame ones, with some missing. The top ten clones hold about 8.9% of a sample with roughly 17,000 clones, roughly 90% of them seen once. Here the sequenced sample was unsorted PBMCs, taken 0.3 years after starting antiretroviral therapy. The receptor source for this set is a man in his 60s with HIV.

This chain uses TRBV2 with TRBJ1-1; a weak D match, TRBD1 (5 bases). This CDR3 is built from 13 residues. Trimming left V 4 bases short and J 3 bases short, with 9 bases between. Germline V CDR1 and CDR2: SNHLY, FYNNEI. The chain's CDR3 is CASSVQGDTEAFF. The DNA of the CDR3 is TGTGCCAGCAGTGTGCAGGGCGACACTGAAGCTTTCTTT.

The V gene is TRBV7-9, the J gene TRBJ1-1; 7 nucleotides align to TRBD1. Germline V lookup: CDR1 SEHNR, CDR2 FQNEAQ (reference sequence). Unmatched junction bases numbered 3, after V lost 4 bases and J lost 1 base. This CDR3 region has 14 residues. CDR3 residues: CASSWGTENTEAFF. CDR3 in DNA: TGTGCCAGCAGCTGGGGGACAGAGAACACTGAAGCTTTCTTT. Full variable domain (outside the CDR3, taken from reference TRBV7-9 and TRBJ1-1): DTGVSQNPRHKITKRGQNVTFRCDPISEHNRLYWYRQTLGQGPEFLTYFQNEAQLEKSRLLSDRFSAERPKGSFSTLEIQRTEQGDSAMYLCASSWGTENTEAFFGQGTRLTVV.

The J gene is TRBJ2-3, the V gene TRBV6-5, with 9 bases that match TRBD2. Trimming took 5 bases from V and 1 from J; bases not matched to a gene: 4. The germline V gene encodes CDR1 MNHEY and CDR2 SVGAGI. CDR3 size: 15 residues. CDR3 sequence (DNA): TGTGCCAGCAGTCCTAGCGGGGTCGGCACAGATACGCAGTATTTT. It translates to CASSPSGVGTDTQYF.

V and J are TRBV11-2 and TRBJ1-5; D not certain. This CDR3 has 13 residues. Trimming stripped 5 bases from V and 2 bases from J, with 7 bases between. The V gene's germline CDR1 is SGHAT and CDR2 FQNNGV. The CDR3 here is CASSPRGNQPQHF. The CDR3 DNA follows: TGTGCCAGCAGCCCCCGCGGCAATCAGCCCCAGCATTTT.

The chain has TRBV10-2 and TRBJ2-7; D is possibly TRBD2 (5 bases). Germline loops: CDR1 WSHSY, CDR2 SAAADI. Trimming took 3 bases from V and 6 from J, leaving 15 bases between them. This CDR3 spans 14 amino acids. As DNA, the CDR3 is TGCGCCAGCAGTGAAGGCCTAGCTTCGGGCGAGCAGTACTTC. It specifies CASSEGLASGEQYF.

The CDR3 DNA follows: TGTGCCAGCTCGCCGGACAGAACCACAGATACGCAGTATTTT. It yields the protein CASSPDRTTDTQYF. The chain uses TRBV18 and TRBJ2-3; D is possibly TRBD1 (6 bases). The V and J ends lost 6 bases and 2 bases respectively, with 12 bases between them. The CDR3 consists of 14 residues. From germline, CDR1 is KGHSH and CDR2 LQKENI.

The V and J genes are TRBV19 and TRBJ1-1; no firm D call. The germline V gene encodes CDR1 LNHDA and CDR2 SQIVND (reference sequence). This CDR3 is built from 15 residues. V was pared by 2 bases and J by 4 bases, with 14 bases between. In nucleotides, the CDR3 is TGTGCCAGTAGTATAACCGGCCGGTCAGTCACTGAAGCTTTCTTT. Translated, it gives CASSITGRSVTEAFF.

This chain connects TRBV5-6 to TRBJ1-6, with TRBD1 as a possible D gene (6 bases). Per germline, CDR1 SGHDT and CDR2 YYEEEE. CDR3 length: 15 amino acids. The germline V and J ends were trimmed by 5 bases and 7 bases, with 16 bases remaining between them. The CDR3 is CASRTEGGGNSPLHF. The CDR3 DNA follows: TGTGCCAGCAGAACCGAGGGGGGCGGGAATTCACCCCTCCACTTT.

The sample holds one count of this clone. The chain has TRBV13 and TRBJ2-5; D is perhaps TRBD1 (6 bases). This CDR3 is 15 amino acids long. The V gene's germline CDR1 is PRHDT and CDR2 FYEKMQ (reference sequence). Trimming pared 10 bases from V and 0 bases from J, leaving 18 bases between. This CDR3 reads CATRTNTGYQETQYF. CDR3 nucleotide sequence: TGTGCCACCAGAACGAATACAGGGTACCAAGAGACCCAGTACTTC.

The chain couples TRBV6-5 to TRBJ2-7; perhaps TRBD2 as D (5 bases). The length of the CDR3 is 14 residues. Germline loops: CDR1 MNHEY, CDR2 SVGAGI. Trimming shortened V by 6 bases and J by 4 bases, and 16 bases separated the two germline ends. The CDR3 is CASRRGIIGYEQYF. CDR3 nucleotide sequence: TGTGCCAGCAGGCGAGGGATAATTGGGTACGAGCAGTACTTC.

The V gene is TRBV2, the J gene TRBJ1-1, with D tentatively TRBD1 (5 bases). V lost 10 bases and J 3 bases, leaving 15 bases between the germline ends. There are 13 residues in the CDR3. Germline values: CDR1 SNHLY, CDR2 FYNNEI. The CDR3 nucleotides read TGTGCCACTACAGGTTTTATGTACACTGAAGCTTTCTTT. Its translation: CATTGFMYTEAFF.

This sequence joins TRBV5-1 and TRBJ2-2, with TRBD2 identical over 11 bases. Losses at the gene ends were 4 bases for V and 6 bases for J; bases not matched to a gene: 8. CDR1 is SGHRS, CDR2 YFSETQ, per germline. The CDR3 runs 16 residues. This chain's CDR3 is CASSQATSGAAGELFF. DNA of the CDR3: TGCGCCAGCAGCCAAGCGACTAGCGGGGCGGCCGGGGAGCTGTTTTTT.

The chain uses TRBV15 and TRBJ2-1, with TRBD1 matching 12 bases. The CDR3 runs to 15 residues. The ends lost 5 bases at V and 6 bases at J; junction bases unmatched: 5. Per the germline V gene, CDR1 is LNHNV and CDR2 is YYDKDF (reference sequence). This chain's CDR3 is CATSRDRGPGNEQFF. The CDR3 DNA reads TGTGCCACCAGCCGGGACAGGGGGCCGGGCAATGAGCAGTTCTTC.

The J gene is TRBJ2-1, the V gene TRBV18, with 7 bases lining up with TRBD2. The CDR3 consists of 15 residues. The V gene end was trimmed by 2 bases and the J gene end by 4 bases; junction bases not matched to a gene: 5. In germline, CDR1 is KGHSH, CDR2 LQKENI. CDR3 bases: TGTGCCAGCTCACCAGGGTGGCGGGAGTACAATGAGCAGTTCTTC. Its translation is CASSPGWREYNEQFF.

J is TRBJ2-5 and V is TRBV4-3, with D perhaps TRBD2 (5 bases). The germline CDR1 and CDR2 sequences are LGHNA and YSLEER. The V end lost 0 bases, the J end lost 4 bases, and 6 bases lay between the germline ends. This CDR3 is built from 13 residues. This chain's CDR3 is CASSQDGGETQYF. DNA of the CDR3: TGCGCCAGCAGCCAAGACGGAGGAGAGACCCAGTACTTC.

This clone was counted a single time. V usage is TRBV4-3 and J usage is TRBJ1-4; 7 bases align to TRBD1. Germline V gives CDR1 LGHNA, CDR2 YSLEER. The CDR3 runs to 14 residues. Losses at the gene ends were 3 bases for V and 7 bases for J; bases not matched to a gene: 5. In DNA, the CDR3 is TGCGCCAGCAGCCAGACAGGGAAGGGTGAAAAACTGTTTTTT. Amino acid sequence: CASSQTGKGEKLFF.

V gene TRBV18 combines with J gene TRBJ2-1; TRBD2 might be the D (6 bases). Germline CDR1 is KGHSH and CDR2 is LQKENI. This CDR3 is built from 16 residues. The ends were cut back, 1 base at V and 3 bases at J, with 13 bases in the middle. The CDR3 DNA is TGTGCCAGCTCACCACAAACGGGACTCATCTACAATGAGCAGTTCTTC. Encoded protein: CASSPQTGLIYNEQFF.

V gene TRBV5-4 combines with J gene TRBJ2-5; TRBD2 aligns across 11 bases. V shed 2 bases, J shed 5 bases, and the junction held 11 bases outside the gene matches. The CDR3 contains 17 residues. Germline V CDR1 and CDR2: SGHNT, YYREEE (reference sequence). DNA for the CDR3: TGTGCCAGCAGCTTTCTAGCGGGGGGCGCCCCCGGGGAGACCCAGTACTTC. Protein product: CASSFLAGGAPGETQYF.

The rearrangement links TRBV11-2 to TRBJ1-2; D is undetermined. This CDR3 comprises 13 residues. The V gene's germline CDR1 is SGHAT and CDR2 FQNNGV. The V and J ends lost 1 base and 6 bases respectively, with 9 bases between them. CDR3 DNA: TGTGCCAGCAGCTTAGTATCAAGAGATGGCTACACCTTC. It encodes CASSLVSRDGYTF.

In nucleotides, the CDR3 is TGTGCCAGCACCCCTAGCGGGGGGGAGACCCAGTACTTC. Translating it yields CASTPSGGETQYF. V and J are TRBV2 and TRBJ2-5; 11 bases align to TRBD2. Trimming at V came to 7 bases and at J to 5 bases, leaving 3 bases not matched to a gene. The germline V gene encodes CDR1 SNHLY and CDR2 FYNNEI. CDR3 length equals 13 residues.

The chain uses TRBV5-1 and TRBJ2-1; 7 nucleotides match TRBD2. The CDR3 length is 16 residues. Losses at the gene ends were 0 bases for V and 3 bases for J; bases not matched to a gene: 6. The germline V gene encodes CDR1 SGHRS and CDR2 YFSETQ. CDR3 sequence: CASSLASGNNYNEQFF. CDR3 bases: TGCGCCAGCAGCTTGGCTAGCGGCAACAACTACAATGAGCAGTTCTTC.

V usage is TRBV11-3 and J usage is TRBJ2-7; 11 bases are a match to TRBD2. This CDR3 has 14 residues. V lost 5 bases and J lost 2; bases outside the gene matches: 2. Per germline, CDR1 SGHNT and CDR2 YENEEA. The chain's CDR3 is CASSLAGGPYEQYF. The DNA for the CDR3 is TGTGCCAGCAGCCTAGCGGGAGGCCCCTACGAGCAGTACTTC. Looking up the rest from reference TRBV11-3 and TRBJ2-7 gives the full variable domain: EAGVVQSPRYKIIEKKQPVAFWCNPISGHNTLYWYLQNLGQGPELLIRYENEEAVDDSQLPKDRFSAERLKGVDSTLKIQPAELGDSAVYLCASSLAGGPYEQYFGPGTRLTVT.